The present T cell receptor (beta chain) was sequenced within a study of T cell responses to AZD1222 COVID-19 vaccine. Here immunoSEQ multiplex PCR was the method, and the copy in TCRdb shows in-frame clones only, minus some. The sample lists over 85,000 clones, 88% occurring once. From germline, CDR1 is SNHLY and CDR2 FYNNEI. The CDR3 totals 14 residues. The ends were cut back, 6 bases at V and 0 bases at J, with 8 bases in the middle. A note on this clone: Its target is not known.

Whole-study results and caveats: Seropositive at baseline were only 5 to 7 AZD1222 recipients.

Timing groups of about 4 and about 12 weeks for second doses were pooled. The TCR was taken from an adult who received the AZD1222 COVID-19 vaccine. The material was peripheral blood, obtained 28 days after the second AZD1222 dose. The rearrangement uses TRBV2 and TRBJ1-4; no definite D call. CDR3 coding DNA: TGTGCCAGCAGAAGACAATCAACTAATGAAAAACTGTTTTTT. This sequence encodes CASRRQSTNEKLFF.